These 29 T cell receptor beta chains were sequenced from one sample in a study of T cells after yellow fever vaccination. TCRdb re-derived calls from the 5' RACE reads in MiXCR, one entry per CDR3 protein. Of under 150,000 distinct CDR3 sequences in the sample, approximately 7.7% were seen once. The source was CD4+ T cells sorted from PBMCs, collected 5 days after the yellow fever booster vaccination. The source of these receptors is a man aged 25-45 years who received the YFV17D yellow fever vaccine.

In its sample, this clonotype was seen many times. The gene calls are TRBV9 and TRBJ1-5; D is unresolved. Deletions cut 7 bases from V and 7 bases from J, with 3 bases between. CDR3 length: 9 residues. Germline lookup yields CDR1 SGDLS and CDR2 YYNGEE. CDR3 protein: CASGQPQHF. DNA for the CDR3: TGTGCCAGCGGACAGCCCCAGCATTTT.

Many counts were recorded for this clonotype. The CDR3 DNA follows: TGTGCCAGCAGCCACCTAGACCAGAGCACAGATACGCAGTATTTT. This encodes CASSHLDQSTDTQYF. The chain links TRBV7-9 to TRBJ2-3; no reliable D call. V was pared by 5 bases and J by 0 bases, with 12 bases between. The germline CDR1 and CDR2 sequences are SEHNR and FQNEAQ (reference sequence). The CDR3 contains 15 residues.

The CDR3 DNA sequence: TGTGCCAGCAGCTTGTCCCGAGGGGGGTCCTACAATGAGCAGTTCTTC. The encoded protein is CASSLSRGGSYNEQFF. The chain has TRBV5-4 and TRBJ2-1; perhaps D is TRBD1 or TRBD2 (6 bases each). V was trimmed by 1 base and J by 1 base, leaving 12 bases between them. The germline gives CDR1 SGHNT, CDR2 YYREEE (reference sequence). This CDR3 region has 16 residues.

This clonotype was found many times. The chain employs TRBV7-8 and TRBJ2-7, with a possible D match to TRBD2 (6 bases). With 5 bases removed from V and 1 base from J, the gap between germline ends came to 9 bases. Per germline, CDR1 SGHVS and CDR2 FQNEAQ. The CDR3 contains 13 residues. This CDR3 is CASSAGGSYEQYF. CDR3 sequence (DNA): TGTGCCAGCAGCGCCGGGGGATCCTACGAGCAGTACTTC.

This clonotype was recorded many times. The chain is built from TRBV10-3 and TRBJ2-7; D call uncertain. V dropped 0 bases and J dropped 3 bases, with 6 bases sitting between them. The CDR3 has 13 residues. CDR1 ENHRY and CDR2 SYGVKD come from the germline V gene. CDR3 DNA sequence: TGTGCCATCAGTGAGTCCAGCGACTACGAGCAGTACTTC. As protein: CAISESSDYEQYF.

This chain uses TRBV6-2 or TRBV6-3 with TRBJ2-1, with 7 positions matching TRBD2. From germline, CDR1 is MNHEY and CDR2 SVGEGT. V lost 8 bases to trimming and J lost 3 bases; unmatched junction nucleotides: 13. This CDR3 spans 16 amino acids. In DNA form, the CDR3 reads TGTGCCAGCCGGGGGGATAGGCCGCCTAACTACAATGAGCAGTTCTTC. Protein: CASRGDRPPNYNEQFF.

This clonotype was detected many times. The J gene is TRBJ2-2, the V gene TRBV10-3, with unresolved D. The CDR3 covers 13 residues. V was pared by 0 bases and J by 7 bases, with 6 bases between. CDR1 ENHRY and CDR2 SYGVKD come from the germline V gene. The CDR3 reads CAISESWYGELFF. CDR3 nucleotides: TGTGCCATCAGTGAGTCTTGGTACGGGGAGCTGTTTTTT.

This clonotype was detected many times. V gene TRBV7-2 combines with J gene TRBJ2-7, with 10 bases identical to TRBD2. CDR1 and CDR2 from the germline V gene are SGHTA and FQGNSA. CDR3 size: 15 residues. V gave up 5 bases and J gave up 6 bases; unmatched junction bases: 10. Written as DNA, the CDR3 is TGTGCCAGCAGCGCCACCGGGACTAGCGTCCTCGAGCAGTACTTC. Residues: CASSATGTSVLEQYF.

This clonotype has ten or more counts. The chain is built from TRBV11-2 and TRBJ2-3; D could derive from TRBD1 or TRBD2 (7 bases each). With 5 bases removed from V and 2 bases from J, the gap between germline ends came to 14 bases. Germline V gene lookup returns CDR1 SGHAT and CDR2 FQNNGV. This CDR3 spans 15 amino acids. This CDR3 is CASSLRGDYTDTQYF. For the CDR3, the DNA is TGTGCCAGCAGCCTCAGGGGGGACTACACAGATACGCAGTATTTT.

This clonotype was detected only a few times. The chain combines TRBV7-9 with TRBJ1-5; D might be TRBD1 (5 bases). CDR1 is SEHNR, CDR2 FQNEAQ, per germline (reference sequence). This CDR3 has 13 amino acids. Trimming cost V 7 bases and J 2 bases, with 9 bases left between them. CDR3 nucleotide sequence: TGTGCCAGCACGGGGGGGGGCAATCAGCCCCAGCATTTT. Translated: CASTGGGNQPQHF.

This clonotype was observed many times. V usage is TRBV5-4 and J usage is TRBJ2-7, with 10 bases lining up with TRBD2. V lost 3 bases and J lost 6; bases outside the gene matches: 6. The germline V gene encodes CDR1 SGHNT and CDR2 YYREEE (reference sequence). There are 14 residues in the CDR3. The CDR3 bases are TGTGCCAGCAGCTCCAACGGACTAGCGGCCGAGCAGTACTTC. Translation: CASSSNGLAAEQYF.

This clonotype was counted ten times or more. The chain carries TRBV5-1 and TRBJ2-1, with 9 bases that match TRBD1. CDR1 SGHRS and CDR2 YFSETQ come from the germline V gene. The CDR3 runs to 15 residues. Unmatched junction bases numbered 8, after V lost 4 bases and J lost 6 bases. CDR3 in DNA: TGCGCCAGCAGCCCGGGGACAGGGAGGTCCAATGAGCAGTTCTTC. Amino acids: CASSPGTGRSNEQFF.

This clonotype was counted at least ten times. This chain joins TRBV10-3 and TRBJ1-1, with 7 nucleotides matching TRBD1. Per the germline V gene, CDR1 is ENHRY and CDR2 is SYGVKD. Losses at the gene ends were 7 bases for V and 0 bases for J; bases not matched to a gene: 8. This CDR3 region has 15 residues. CDR3 coding DNA: TGTGCCATCAAAAAACGGGACAGTTTGAACACTGAAGCTTTCTTT. This encodes CAIKKRDSLNTEAFF.

This clonotype was detected ten times or more. V usage is TRBV5-1 and J usage is TRBJ1-6; D is possibly TRBD1 (6 bases). The V end was cut by 1 base, the J end by 8 bases, with 13 bases between. Germline CDR1 and CDR2: SGHRS and YFSETQ. There are 15 residues in the CDR3. The CDR3 is CASSLQDSHHSPLHF. CDR3 bases: TGCGCCAGCAGCTTGCAGGACAGCCATCATTCACCCCTCCACTTT.

This clonotype was seen a few times. The rearrangement links TRBV7-2 to TRBJ2-3; D unclear. The V end lost 2 bases, the J end lost 2 bases, and 17 bases lay between the germline ends. The CDR3 contains 17 residues. Germline V gene lookup returns CDR1 SGHTA and CDR2 FQGNSA. This CDR3 is CASSLSHRTLYTDTQYF. CDR3 in DNA: TGTGCCAGCAGCTTATCGCACAGAACCCTTTACACAGATACGCAGTATTTT.

This clonotype was counted ten times or more. This chain uses TRBV6-2 or TRBV6-3 with TRBJ2-7, with TRBD2 matching over 9 bases. The CDR3 spans 15 residues. Germline CDR1 reads MNHEY; CDR2 reads SVGEGT. J lost 9 bases, V lost 2 bases, and 11 bases had no gene match. CDR3: CASSYTVSGSFGQYF. The DNA for the CDR3 is TGTGCCAGCAGTTACACGGTTAGCGGGAGTTTCGGGCAGTACTTC.

This clonotype was recorded at least ten times. The chain has TRBV7-9 and TRBJ2-3; D perhaps matches TRBD1 (6 bases). V was clipped by 11 bases and J by 3 bases, with 15 bases between them. CDR3 length equals 13 residues. Germline V gene sequence: CDR1 SEHNR, CDR2 FQNEAQ (reference sequence). The CDR3 loop is CAGGRGTTDTQYF. The CDR3 DNA sequence: TGTGCCGGGGGAAGGGGGACAACAGATACGCAGTATTTT.

This clonotype was seen at least ten times. The chain joins TRBV7-2 to TRBJ1-4; D remains ambiguous. CDR3 length: 14 amino acids. The germline CDR1 and CDR2 sequences are SGHTA and FQGNSA. V lost 3 bases, J lost 0 bases, and 5 bases lay in between. The CDR3 coding sequence is TGTGCCAGCAGCTTCAGTGCAACTAATGAAAAACTGTTTTTT. Translated, it gives CASSFSATNEKLFF.

This clonotype has only a few counts. The rearrangement links TRBV7-2 to TRBJ2-3; 12 bases are a match to TRBD2. This CDR3 contains 15 residues. The germline CDR1 and CDR2 sequences are SGHTA and FQGNSA. Germline trimming cut 6 bases from V and 4 bases from J; bases unmatched to any gene: 5. CDR3 nucleotide sequence: TGTGCCAGCAGAAGACTAGCGGGAGTCGCAGATACGCAGTATTTT. Protein product: CASRRLAGVADTQYF.

This clonotype was observed at least ten times. The J gene is TRBJ2-5, the V gene TRBV20-1; 12 bases are shared with TRBD2. CDR1 is DFQATT and CDR2 is SNEGSKA in the germline V gene (reference sequence). With V trimmed by 4 bases and J by 4 bases, 1 base remained unmatched. This CDR3 comprises 13 residues. The CDR3 DNA reads TGCAGTGCTACACTAGCGGGAGGAGAGACCCAGTACTTC. Its protein is CSATLAGGETQYF.

The rearrangement joins TRBV6-2 or TRBV6-3 to TRBJ2-7, with 7 bases that match TRBD2. J gave up 5 bases and V 2 bases, and 21 bases lay outside the gene matches. Germline-derived CDR1 and CDR2 are MNHEY and SVGEGT. The CDR3 contains 19 residues. CDR3 coding DNA: TGTGCCAGCAGTTACCCTTCACGCTCGGGACTACAACATTTCGACGAGCAGTACTTC. It specifies CASSYPSRSGLQHFDEQYF.

This clonotype was seen repeatedly, ten times or more. V is TRBV7-8 and J is TRBJ2-4, with 10 bases aligning to TRBD2. The CDR3 length is 19 residues. Germline CDR1 is SGHVS and CDR2 is FQNEAQ. Germline trimming cut 5 bases from V and 0 bases from J; bases unmatched to any gene: 13. CDR3 region: CASSIGLAEGGRAKNIQYF. In nucleotides, the CDR3 is TGTGCCAGCAGCATAGGACTAGCGGAGGGAGGGAGAGCCAAAAACATTCAGTACTTC.

This rearrangement joins TRBV25-1 to TRBJ2-7; D is perhaps TRBD2 (6 bases). Per germline, CDR1 MGHDK and CDR2 SYGVNS. The CDR3 extends over 11 amino acids. CDR3 sequence reads: CPRARGPEQYF. The CDR3 DNA is TGTCCCCGGGCGCGGGGCCCCGAGCAGTACTTC.

This clonotype was observed many times. The rearrangement links TRBV18 to TRBJ2-3, with 10 bases lining up with TRBD2. Trimming cost V 6 bases and J 6 bases; bases outside gene matches: 12. CDR1 KGHSH and CDR2 LQKENI come from the germline V gene. The CDR3 sequence is 16 residues long. The CDR3 loop is CASSLGTSAKGDTQYF. The CDR3, as DNA: TGTGCCAGCTCCCTCGGGACTAGCGCTAAGGGGGATACGCAGTATTTT.

This clonotype was picked up many times. The gene calls are TRBV3-1 and TRBJ2-1; 8 nucleotides match TRBD2. This CDR3 comprises 15 residues. The J segment lost 4 bases and the V segment lost 4 bases, leaving 6 bases of the junction unmatched. In germline, CDR1 is LGHDT, CDR2 YNNKEL (reference sequence). This CDR3 reads CASSPSGGRYNEQFF. For the CDR3, the DNA is TGTGCCAGCAGCCCTTCTGGCGGGAGGTACAATGAGCAGTTCTTC.

This clonotype was seen many times. The genes are TRBV7-8 and TRBJ1-2, with D perhaps matching TRBD1 (5 bases). The CDR3 consists of 13 residues. V lost 0 bases and J lost 7, with 9 bases in between. Germline loops: CDR1 SGHVS, CDR2 FQNEAQ. CDR3 protein: CASSLALGRGYTF. The CDR3 bases are TGTGCCAGCAGCTTAGCCCTGGGACGTGGCTACACCTTC.

This clonotype was counted ten times or more. CDR3 DNA: TGCAGCGCCCGACAGGGGGACACTGAAGCTTTCTTT. Residues: CSARQGDTEAFF. The J gene is TRBJ1-1, the V gene TRBV29-1; 9 bases line up with TRBD1. The CDR3 spans 12 residues. Germline CDR1 SQVTM, CDR2 ANQGSEA. V lost 7 bases, J lost 3 bases, and 3 bases stayed unmatched.

This clonotype was observed many times. This chain uses TRBV5-6 with TRBJ2-7, with D maybe TRBD1 (6 bases). The CDR3 covers 15 residues. Germline V gene sequence: CDR1 SGHDT, CDR2 YYEEEE. Trimming took 0 bases from V and 5 from J, leaving 15 bases between them. CDR3 amino acids: CASSLATTGGHEQYF. The CDR3 nucleotides read TGTGCCAGCAGCTTGGCTACGACAGGAGGTCACGAGCAGTACTTC.

This clonotype was seen repeatedly, ten times or more. This chain uses TRBV14 with TRBJ2-3; no clear D. Germline V gene lookup returns CDR1 SGHDN and CDR2 FVKESK. V lost 4 bases to trimming and J lost 6 bases, with 11 bases between them. The CDR3 consists of 13 residues. CDR3 in DNA: TGTGCCAGCAGCCTGGCGCTGGCTGATACGCAGTATTTT. It codes for CASSLALADTQYF.